Following are 3 T cell receptor beta chains from one sample sequenced in a study of blood T cell repertoires in COVID-19. Profiling relied on immunoSEQ multiplex PCR, and the TCRdb table lists in-frame clones only, not all of them. The sample consists of 100,000 or so clones, approximately 85% of them appearing once. Source material: peripheral blood. The receptors were sampled from a human donor in a cohort sampled during active COVID-19.

The gene calls are TRBV3-1 (or the pseudogene TRBV3-2) and TRBJ2-1; possibly TRBD2 for D (5 bases). This CDR3 has 15 amino acids. The ends were cut back, 0 bases at V and 7 bases at J, with 13 bases in the middle. The V gene's germline CDR1 is LGHDT and CDR2 YNNKEL (reference sequence). The CDR3 here is CASSQDSTRRNEQFF. The DNA of the CDR3 is TGTGCCAGCAGCCAAGACTCAACCCGGAGGAATGAGCAGTTCTTC.

The rearrangement uses TRBV27 and TRBJ1-2; no clear D. V was cut by 3 bases and J by 0 bases, with 8 bases left in between. This CDR3 is 14 amino acids long. The V gene's germline CDR1 is MNHEY and CDR2 SMNVEV (reference sequence). The CDR3 spells CASSFAGSNYGYTF. CDR3 nucleotides: TGTGCCAGCAGTTTCGCAGGTTCTAACTATGGCTACACCTTC.

The V gene is TRBV20-1, the J gene TRBJ2-5; D may be TRBD1 (5 bases). Deletions cut 3 bases from V and 5 bases from J, with 16 bases between. Per the germline V gene, CDR1 is DFQATT and CDR2 is SNEGSKA (reference sequence). The CDR3 spans 14 residues. In nucleotides, the CDR3 is TGCAGTGCTAGTTCTGTCCAGGGTGACGAGACCCAGTACTTC. Translation gives CSASSVQGDETQYF.